The T cell receptor (beta chain) under discussion was sequenced for a study of CD8 T cells in Susac syndrome. RNA was extracted with the RNeasy kit, and a quantity of about 0.5 to 1 ug was reverse transcribed using random hexamers. TCRdb re-called the immunoSEQ multiplex PCR reads through MiXCR, storing one row per CDR3 protein. The table includes almost 450,000 distinct CDR3 sequences, about 85% detected once. Sequenced: CD8+ T cells from PBMCs. The receptor comes from a human donor with multiple sclerosis.

CDR3 coding DNA: TGTGCCAGCAGCTTAAGACAGGGACAGGGGGGTTCCGAGCAGTACTTC. It translates to CASSLRQGQGGSEQYF. V is TRBV7-9 and J is TRBJ2-7; 11 positions match TRBD1. This CDR3 comprises 16 residues. The germline V gene encodes CDR1 SEHNR and CDR2 FQNEAQ (reference sequence). Trimming cost V 2 bases and J 6 bases; bases outside gene matches: 9.